This T cell receptor (beta chain) was found in a study of molecular identifiers for immune sequencing clone quantification. The J segment lost 0 bases and the V segment lost 5 bases, leaving 12 bases of the junction unmatched. The CDR3 is 16 amino acids. Germline CDR1 and CDR2: DFQATT and SNEGSKA (reference sequence). Broader study findings: For highly expanded clones, sizes could be underestimated when identical TCR molecules share a barcode. More than 99% of effector molecules, versus under 1% of naive-cell molecules, belonged to clones above 20 RNA copies. Detection of one spiked Jurkat cell's TCR RNA reportedly worked in 980,000 or so naive cells.

This clonotype came up many times. Its antigen is currently unknown. Bulk TCR library preparation followed previously described methods with listed TCR primers. TCRdb called the PCR reads again in MiXCR, with one record for every CDR3 protein. The sample gives about 640,000 distinct CDR3 sequences, just under 20% of which show up once; approximately 0.9% is in the top ten. Material: naive CD8+ T cells from blood, with Jurkat cell RNA spiked in. Subset given: FACS-sorted CD8+CD4-CCR7+CD45RA+ naive T cells. The TCR sequence derives from a human donor in good health. Some libraries in this study had Jurkat cell RNA spiked in. The chain recombines TRBV20-1 with TRBJ2-5; TRBD2 aligns across 7 bases. The CDR3 sequence: CSAYEPAGTYQETQYF. CDR3 sequence (DNA): TGCAGTGCTTACGAACCAGCGGGGACGTACCAAGAGACCCAGTACTTC.